The sequence of this T cell receptor beta chain was determined in a study of shared clonotypes between healthy human individuals. Study-wide background: The plates for each donor numbered three CD4 naive, three CD4 memory, two CD8 naive and one CD8 memory. The study, taken as a whole, reports: In a handful of donors, approximately 5% of naive CD4 clonotypes appeared in common.

Notes on this clone: What it recognizes is unknown.

CD45RO-negative, CCR7-selected cells formed the naive CD8 fraction, which excluded terminally differentiated effector memory CD45RA+ cells. The donor population consisted of healthy HIV-negative adults with no recent acute infections or vaccinations. Sequencing was at deep level. The protocol was immunoSEQ multiplex PCR, while the TCRdb copy is restricted to in-frame clones and leaves out a portion. Of under 1 million clones in the sample, around 96% were seen once. V was clipped by 1 base and J by 0 bases; unmatched bases: 6. The V gene's germline CDR1 is SQVTM and CDR2 ANQGSEA. CDR3 length: 16 amino acids.

This chain uses TRBV29-1 with TRBJ2-1; 7 nucleotides agree with TRBD2. The sample taken for sequencing was naive CD8+ T cells sorted from blood. The TCR originated in a man aged 25 to 40 in good health. CDR3 protein: CSVEGYGEGSYNEQFF. CDR3 nucleotides: TGCAGCGTTGAAGGTTACGGGGAGGGCTCCTACAATGAGCAGTTCTTC.